The clone carrying this T cell receptor (beta chain) was detected a few times. Its antigen is unidentified. The data are from a study of T cells after yellow fever vaccination. Notes on the study in general: Abundant contaminating clonotypes from the bulk population could appear in FACS-sorted repertoires. After the booster, roughly 96% of CD4 and roughly nine tenths of CD8 primary-response clones were re-detected. Just a small share of clonotypes turned up in the CD4 compartment as well as the CD8 compartment.

5'RACE template switching generated TCR cDNA, adding a universal primer site and UMIs. TCRdb processed the 5' RACE reads anew with MiXCR; each CDR3 protein has one entry. The sample contains about 400,000 distinct CDR3 sequences, 6% to 8% of which appear only once. The sequence derives from a man aged 25 to 40 who received the YFV17D yellow fever vaccine. Sequenced material: PBMCs, taken 5 days after the yellow fever booster vaccination.

As DNA, the CDR3 is TGTGCCACCGGGACTAGCGGGAGGGTTCAAGAGACCCAGTACTTC. It specifies CATGTSGRVQETQYF. The V gene is TRBV7-8, the J gene TRBJ2-5; 16 positions agree with TRBD2. Germline trimming cut 10 bases from V and 2 bases from J; bases unmatched to any gene: 4. Germline lookup yields CDR1 SGHVS and CDR2 FQNEAQ. The CDR3 extends over 15 amino acids.